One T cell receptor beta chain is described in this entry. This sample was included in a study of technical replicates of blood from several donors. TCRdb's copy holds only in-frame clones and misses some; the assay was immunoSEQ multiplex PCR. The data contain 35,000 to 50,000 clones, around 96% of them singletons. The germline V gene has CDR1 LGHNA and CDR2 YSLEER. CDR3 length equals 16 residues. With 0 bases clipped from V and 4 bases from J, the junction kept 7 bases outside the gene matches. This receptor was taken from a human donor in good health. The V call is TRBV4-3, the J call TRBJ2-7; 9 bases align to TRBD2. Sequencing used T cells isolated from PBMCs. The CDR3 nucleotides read TGCGCCAGCAGCCAAGATAATAGCGGGAGTGTGTACGAGCAGTACTTC. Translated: CASSQDNSGSVYEQYF.